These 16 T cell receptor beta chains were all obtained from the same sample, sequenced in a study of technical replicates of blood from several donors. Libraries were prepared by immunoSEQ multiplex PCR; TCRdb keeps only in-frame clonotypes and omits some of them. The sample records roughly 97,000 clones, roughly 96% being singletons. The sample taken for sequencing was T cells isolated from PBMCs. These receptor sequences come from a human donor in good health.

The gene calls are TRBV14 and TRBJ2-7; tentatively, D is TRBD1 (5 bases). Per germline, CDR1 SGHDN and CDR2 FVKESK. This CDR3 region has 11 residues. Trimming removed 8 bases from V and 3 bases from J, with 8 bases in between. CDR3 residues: CASGHGYEQYF. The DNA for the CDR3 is TGTGCCAGCGGACACGGCTACGAGCAGTACTTC.

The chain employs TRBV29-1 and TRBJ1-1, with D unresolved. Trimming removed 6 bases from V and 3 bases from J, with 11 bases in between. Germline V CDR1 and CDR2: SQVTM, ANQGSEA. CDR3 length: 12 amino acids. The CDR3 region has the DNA TGCAGCGTGCCCCCGGTATACACTGAAGCTTTCTTT. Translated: CSVPPVYTEAFF.

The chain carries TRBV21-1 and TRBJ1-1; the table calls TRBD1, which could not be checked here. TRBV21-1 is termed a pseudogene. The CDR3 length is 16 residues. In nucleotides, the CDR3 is TGTGCCAGCAGCAAAAGACAGGGGATGGAGAACACTGAAGCTTTCTTT. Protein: CASSKRQGMENTEAFF.

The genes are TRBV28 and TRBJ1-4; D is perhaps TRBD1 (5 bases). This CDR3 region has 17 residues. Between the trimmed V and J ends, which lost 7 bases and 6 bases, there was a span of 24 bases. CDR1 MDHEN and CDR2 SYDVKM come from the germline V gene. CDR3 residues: CASTDARWAGNDEKLFF. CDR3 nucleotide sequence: TGTGCCAGCACCGACGCCCGGTGGGCAGGGAATGATGAAAAACTGTTTTTT. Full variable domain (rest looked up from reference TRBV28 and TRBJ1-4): DVKVTQSSRYLVKRTGEKVFLECVQDMDHENMFWYRQDPGLGLRLIYFSYDVKMKEKGDIPEGYSVSREKKERFSLILESASTNQTSMYLCASTDARWAGNDEKLFFGSGTQLSVL.

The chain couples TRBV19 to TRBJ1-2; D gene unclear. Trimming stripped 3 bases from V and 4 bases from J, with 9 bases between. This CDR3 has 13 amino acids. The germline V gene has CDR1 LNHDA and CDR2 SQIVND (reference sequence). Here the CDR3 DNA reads TGTGCCAGTAGTATGGGCAAGAGCTATGGCTACACCTTC. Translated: CASSMGKSYGYTF.

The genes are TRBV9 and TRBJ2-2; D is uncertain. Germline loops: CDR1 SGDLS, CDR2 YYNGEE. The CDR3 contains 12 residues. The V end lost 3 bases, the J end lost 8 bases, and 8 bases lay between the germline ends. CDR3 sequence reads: CASSASTGELFF. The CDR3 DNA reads TGTGCCAGCAGCGCGTCGACAGGGGAGCTGTTTTTT.

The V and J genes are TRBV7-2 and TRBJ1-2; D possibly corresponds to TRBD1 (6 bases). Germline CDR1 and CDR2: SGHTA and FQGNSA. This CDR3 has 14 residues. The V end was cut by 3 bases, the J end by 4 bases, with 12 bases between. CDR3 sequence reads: CASSLDSGSYGYTF. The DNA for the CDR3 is TGTGCCAGCAGCTTGGACAGCGGATCCTATGGCTACACCTTC. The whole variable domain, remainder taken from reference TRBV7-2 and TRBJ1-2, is GAGVSQSPSNKVTEKGKDVELRCDPISGHTALYWYRQSLGQGLEFLIYFQGNSAPDKSGLPSDRFSAERTGGSVSTLTIQRTQQEDSAVYLCASSLDSGSYGYTFGSGTRLTVV.

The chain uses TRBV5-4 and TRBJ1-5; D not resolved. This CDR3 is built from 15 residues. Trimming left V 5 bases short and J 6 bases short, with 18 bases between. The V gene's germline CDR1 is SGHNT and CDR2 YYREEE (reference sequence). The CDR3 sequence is CASSPGPGSGQPQHF. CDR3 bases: TGTGCCAGCAGTCCGGGTCCCGGGAGCGGTCAGCCCCAGCATTTT.

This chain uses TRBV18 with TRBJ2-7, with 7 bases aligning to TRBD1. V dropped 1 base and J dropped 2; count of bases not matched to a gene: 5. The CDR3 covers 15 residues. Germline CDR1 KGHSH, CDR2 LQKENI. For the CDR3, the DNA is TGTGCCAGCTCACCACAGGGACAGTCAACCTACGAGCAGTACTTC. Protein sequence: CASSPQGQSTYEQYF. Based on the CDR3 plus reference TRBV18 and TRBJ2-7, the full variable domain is NAGVMQNPRHLVRRRGQEARLRCSPMKGHSHVYWYRQLPEEGLKFMVYLQKENIIDESGMPKERFSAEFPKEGPSILRIQQVVRGDSAAYFCASSPQGQSTYEQYFGPGTRLTVT.

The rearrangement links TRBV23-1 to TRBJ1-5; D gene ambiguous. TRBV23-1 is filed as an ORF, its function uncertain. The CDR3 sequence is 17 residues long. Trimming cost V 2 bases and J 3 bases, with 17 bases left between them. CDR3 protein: CASSQERVFVFNQPQHF. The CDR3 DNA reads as TGCGCCAGCAGTCAAGAGAGGGTTTTCGTTTTCAATCAGCCCCAGCATTTT.

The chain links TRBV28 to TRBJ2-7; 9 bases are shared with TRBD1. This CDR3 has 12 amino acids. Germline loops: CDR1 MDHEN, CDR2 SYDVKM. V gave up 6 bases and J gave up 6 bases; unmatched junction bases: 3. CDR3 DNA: TGTGCCAGCAGCACGGACAGGGGCGAGCAGTACTTC. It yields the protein CASSTDRGEQYF.

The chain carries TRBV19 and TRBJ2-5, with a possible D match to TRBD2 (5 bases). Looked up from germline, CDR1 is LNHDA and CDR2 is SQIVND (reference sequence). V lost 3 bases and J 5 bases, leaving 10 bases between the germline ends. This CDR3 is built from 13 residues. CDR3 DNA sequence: TGTGCCAGTAGTATTGGGGAGTTGGAGACCCAGTACTTC. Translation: CASSIGELETQYF.

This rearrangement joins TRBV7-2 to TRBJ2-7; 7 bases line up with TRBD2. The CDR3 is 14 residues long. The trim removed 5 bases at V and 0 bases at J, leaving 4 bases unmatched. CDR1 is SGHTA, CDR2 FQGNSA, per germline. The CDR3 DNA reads TGTGCCAGCAGCGGGGGGGGTTTCTCCTACGAGCAGTACTTC. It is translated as CASSGGGFSYEQYF.

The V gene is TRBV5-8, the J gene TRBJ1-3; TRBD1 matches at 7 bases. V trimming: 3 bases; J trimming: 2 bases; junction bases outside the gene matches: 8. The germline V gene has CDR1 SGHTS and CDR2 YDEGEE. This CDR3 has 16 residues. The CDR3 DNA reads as TGTGCCAGCAGCTGGCGTAATACAGGGGCTGGAAACACCATATATTTT. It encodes CASSWRNTGAGNTIYF.

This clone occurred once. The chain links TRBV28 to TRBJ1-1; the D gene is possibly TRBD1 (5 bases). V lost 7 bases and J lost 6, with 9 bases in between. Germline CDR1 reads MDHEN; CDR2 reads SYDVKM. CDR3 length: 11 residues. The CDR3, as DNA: TGTGCCAGCATGACAGCTTCTGAAGCTTTCTTT. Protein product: CASMTASEAFF.

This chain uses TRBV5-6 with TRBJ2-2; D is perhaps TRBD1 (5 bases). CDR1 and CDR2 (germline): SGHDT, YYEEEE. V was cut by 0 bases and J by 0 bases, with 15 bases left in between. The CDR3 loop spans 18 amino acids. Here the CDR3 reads CASSLELLTESNTGELFF. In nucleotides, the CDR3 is TGTGCCAGCAGCTTGGAGTTGTTGACAGAGTCGAACACCGGGGAGCTGTTTTTT.